The 20 T cell receptor beta chains presented below share a single source sample, sequenced in a study of identical twins. Via MiXCR, TCRdb re-called the 5' RACE reads, giving one row per CDR3 protein. The data show 200,000 to 250,000 distinct CDR3 sequences, with under 10% seen just once and approximately 2% held by the top ten. These data also featured in a second study, about yellow fever vaccine responses in identical twins.

Sequenced: memory (CD45RO+) T cells sorted from blood. All receptors come from a woman aged 18-29 years in good health.

This clonotype appeared many times. The V call is TRBV29-1, the J call TRBJ2-7; maybe TRBD1 (7 bases). This CDR3 region has 13 residues. V was cut by 3 bases and J by 2 bases, with 11 bases left in between. The V gene's germline CDR1 is SQVTM and CDR2 ANQGSEA. In nucleotides, the CDR3 is TGCAGCGTTGACCAGGGGGGAACCTACGAGCAGTACTTC. Protein: CSVDQGGTYEQYF.

This clonotype came up many times. The CDR3, as DNA: TGCGCCAGCAGCCAAGTCGGGACTAGGGGGGAGACCCAGTACTTC. This sequence encodes CASSQVGTRGETQYF. The chain carries TRBV4-1 and TRBJ2-5; the match to TRBD2 covers 8 bases. Trimming at V came to 1 base and at J to 5 bases, leaving 6 bases not matched to a gene. Germline assignment: CDR1 MGHRA and CDR2 YSYEKL. The CDR3 has 15 residues.

This clonotype was counted ten times or more. The chain couples TRBV12-3 or TRBV12-4 to TRBJ2-3, with D perhaps matching TRBD1 (5 bases). With 2 bases removed from V and 0 bases from J, the gap between germline ends came to 15 bases. The CDR3 sequence is 17 residues long. The CDR3 DNA reads as TGTGCCAGCAGTTTAAGGGGAAGTTCGAGTAGCACAGATACGCAGTATTTT. Translated: CASSLRGSSSSTDTQYF.

This clonotype was found many times. The chain links TRBV9 to TRBJ2-2; 11 bases match TRBD2. V lost 3 bases and J lost 0; bases outside the gene matches: 1. CDR1 and CDR2 from the germline V gene are SGDLS and YYNGEE. The CDR3 sequence is 16 residues long. As DNA, the CDR3 is TGTGCCAGCAGCGCGACTAGCGGGGCGAACACCGGGGAGCTGTTTTTT. Its protein is CASSATSGANTGELFF.

The chain is built from TRBV20-1 and TRBJ2-7; 13 positions agree with TRBD2. Germline V lookup: CDR1 DFQATT, CDR2 SNEGSKA (reference sequence). The CDR3 is 15 residues long. Unmatched junction bases numbered 3, after V lost 4 bases and J lost 0 bases. The CDR3 sequence: CSATGLAGDSYEQYF. As DNA, the CDR3 is TGCAGTGCTACAGGACTAGCGGGAGACTCCTACGAGCAGTACTTC.

This clonotype was detected ten times or more. V usage is TRBV12-3 or TRBV12-4 and J usage is TRBJ2-2, with TRBD1 matching over 8 bases. J was trimmed by 1 base and V by 4 bases; bases with no gene match: 5. The CDR3 extends over 16 amino acids. The CDR3 DNA follows: TGTGCCAGCAGTTATCAGGGGGCTGAGAACACCGGGGAGCTGTTTTTT. As protein: CASSYQGAENTGELFF.

V usage is TRBV2 and J usage is TRBJ1-5, with a weak D call TRBD1 (6 bases). CDR1 and CDR2 (germline): SNHLY, FYNNEI. Trimming stripped 5 bases from V and 3 bases from J, with 11 bases between. The CDR3 has 14 residues. The CDR3 reads CASSLTGPNQPQHF. CDR3 nucleotides: TGTGCCAGCAGTTTAACAGGGCCCAATCAGCCCCAGCATTTT.

This CDR3 is CASSGQRGRDTEAFF. The CDR3 DNA sequence: TGTGCCAGCAGTGGACAACGGGGGCGCGACACTGAAGCTTTCTTT. This sequence joins TRBV6-1 and TRBJ1-1; tentatively, D is TRBD1 (6 bases). The germline CDR1 and CDR2 sequences are MNHNS and SASEGT. The ends were cut back, 4 bases at V and 3 bases at J, with 15 bases in the middle. CDR3 length equals 15 residues.

This chain uses TRBV20-1 with TRBJ1-3; 7 nucleotides agree with TRBD1. This CDR3 has 14 amino acids. The germline gives CDR1 DFQATT, CDR2 SNEGSKA (reference sequence). J lost 0 bases, V lost 6 bases, and 5 bases had no gene match. The CDR3 protein is CSANDRASGNTIYF. In DNA, the CDR3 is TGCAGTGCAAATGACAGGGCCTCTGGAAACACCATATATTTT.

This clonotype was detected only a few times. The rearrangement uses TRBV5-6 and TRBJ1-6; a possible D gene is TRBD1 (5 bases). V dropped 1 base and J dropped 8 bases, with 10 bases sitting between them. Germline CDR1 is SGHDT and CDR2 is YYEEEE. The CDR3 consists of 14 residues. CDR3 nucleotides: TGTGCCAGCAGCTTGTTCGCGGGGCATTCACCCCTCCACTTT. This gives the protein CASSLFAGHSPLHF.

The CDR3 sequence: CASSPSSSYEQYF. Written as DNA, the CDR3 is TGTGCCAGCAGTCCATCTTCCTCCTACGAGCAGTACTTC. This rearrangement joins TRBV27 to TRBJ2-7; D ambiguous. The CDR3 consists of 13 residues. The germline CDR1 and CDR2 sequences are MNHEY and SMNVEV (reference sequence). Between the trimmed V and J ends, which lost 5 bases and 0 bases, there was a span of 8 bases.

This clonotype was seen only a few times. The chain uses TRBV3-1 and TRBJ2-1; D is ambiguous. CDR3 size: 12 residues. Trimming removed 5 bases at V and 8 bases at J, with 10 bases between. Germline CDR1 LGHDT, CDR2 YNNKEL (reference sequence). The CDR3 region has the DNA TGTGCCAGCAGCGGTGCCGTCTATGAGCAGTTCTTC. The encoded protein is CASSGAVYEQFF.

This rearrangement joins TRBV7-6 to TRBJ2-3, with TRBD2 matching 8 bases. The CDR3 is 15 amino acids. CDR1 and CDR2 from the germline V gene are SGHVS and FNYEAQ. V gave up 8 bases and J gave up 2 bases; unmatched junction bases: 9. The CDR3 DNA is TGTGCCAGCTCCACTGTAGCGGGGAACACAGATACGCAGTATTTT. Amino acid sequence: CASSTVAGNTDTQYF. Supplemented by reference TRBV7-6 and TRBJ2-3, the full variable domain reads GAGVSQSPRYKVTKRGQDVALRCDPISGHVSLYWYRQALGQGPEFLTYFNYEAQQDKSGLPNDRFSAERPEGSISTLTIQRTEQRDSAMYRCASSTVAGNTDTQYFGPGTRLTVL.

This clonotype was seen at least ten times. In DNA, the CDR3 is TGCAGTGCTGGGCCCGCCGGCCTGCTCCACGAGCAGTACTTC. Translating gives CSAGPAGLLHEQYF. J is TRBJ2-7 and V is TRBV20-1; D uncertain. V lost 5 bases to trimming and J lost 5 bases, with 19 bases between them. This CDR3 is 14 amino acids long. Germline CDR1 DFQATT, CDR2 SNEGSKA (reference sequence).

The sample holds many counts of this clonotype. The chain links TRBV5-6 to TRBJ2-1; 11 bases match TRBD2. Germline V gives CDR1 SGHDT, CDR2 YYEEEE. This CDR3 is built from 17 residues. The ends lost 0 bases at V and 4 bases at J; junction bases unmatched: 6. The CDR3 bases are TGTGCCAGCAGCTTGGATTTTCCTAGCGGGAGGTACAATGAGCAGTTCTTC. Its protein is CASSLDFPSGRYNEQFF.

This clonotype has at least ten counts. V is TRBV20-1 and J is TRBJ2-3, with D unresolved. The V gene lost 2 bases and the J gene lost 1 base, with 10 bases spanning the gap. Germline CDR1 reads DFQATT; CDR2 reads SNEGSKA (reference sequence). CDR3 length: 14 amino acids. CDR3 coding DNA: TGCAGTGCTAGACTACTGCTACGCACAGATACGCAGTATTTT. Translation gives CSARLLLRTDTQYF.

This clonotype was detected many times. J is TRBJ2-6 and V is TRBV28; no firm D call. The CDR3 spans 15 residues. Germline values: CDR1 MDHEN, CDR2 SYDVKM. V gave up 2 bases and J gave up 0 bases, with 5 bases separating them. For the CDR3, the DNA is TGTGCCAGCAGTTTAAGACTCTCTGGGGCCAACGTCCTGACTTTC. Protein product: CASSLRLSGANVLTF.

This clonotype was observed at least ten times. V gene TRBV29-1 combines with J gene TRBJ2-2; a possible D gene is TRBD1 (6 bases). This CDR3 has 16 amino acids. Trimming took 6 bases from V and 5 from J, leaving 22 bases between them. The germline V gene has CDR1 SQVTM and CDR2 ANQGSEA. CDR3 in DNA: TGCAGCGTACCAAATGATGGACAGAGCAAGACCGGGGAGCTGTTTTTT. Its translation is CSVPNDGQSKTGELFF.

This clonotype was seen many times. The chain employs TRBV29-1 and TRBJ2-5; D is unclear. Germline values: CDR1 SQVTM, CDR2 ANQGSEA. This CDR3 has 11 residues. The V end was cut by 7 bases, the J end by 2 bases, with 8 bases between. For the CDR3, the DNA is TGCAGCGCTTCAATTCAAGAGACCCAGTACTTC. It specifies CSASIQETQYF.

This clonotype was counted ten times or more. The V call is TRBV5-5, the J call TRBJ2-3; D unresolved. The V gene lost 1 base and the J gene lost 2 bases, with 20 bases spanning the gap. Germline CDR1 is SGHKS and CDR2 is YYEKEE (reference sequence). The CDR3 totals 18 residues. The CDR3 nucleotides are TGTGCCAGCAGCTTGATGGTGTTGGCGGAAAAACTCACAGATACGCAGTATTTT. Its translation is CASSLMVLAEKLTDTQYF.